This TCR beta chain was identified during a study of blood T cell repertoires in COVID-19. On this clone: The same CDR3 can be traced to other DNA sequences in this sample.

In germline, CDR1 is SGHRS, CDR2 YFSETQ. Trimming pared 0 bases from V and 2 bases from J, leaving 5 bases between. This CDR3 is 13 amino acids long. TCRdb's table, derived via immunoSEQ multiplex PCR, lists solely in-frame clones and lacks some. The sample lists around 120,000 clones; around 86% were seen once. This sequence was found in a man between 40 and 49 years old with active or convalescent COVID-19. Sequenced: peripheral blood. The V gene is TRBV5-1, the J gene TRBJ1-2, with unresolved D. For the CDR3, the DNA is TGCGCCAGCAGCTTGGCTGAGAACTATGGCTACACCTTC. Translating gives CASSLAENYGYTF.